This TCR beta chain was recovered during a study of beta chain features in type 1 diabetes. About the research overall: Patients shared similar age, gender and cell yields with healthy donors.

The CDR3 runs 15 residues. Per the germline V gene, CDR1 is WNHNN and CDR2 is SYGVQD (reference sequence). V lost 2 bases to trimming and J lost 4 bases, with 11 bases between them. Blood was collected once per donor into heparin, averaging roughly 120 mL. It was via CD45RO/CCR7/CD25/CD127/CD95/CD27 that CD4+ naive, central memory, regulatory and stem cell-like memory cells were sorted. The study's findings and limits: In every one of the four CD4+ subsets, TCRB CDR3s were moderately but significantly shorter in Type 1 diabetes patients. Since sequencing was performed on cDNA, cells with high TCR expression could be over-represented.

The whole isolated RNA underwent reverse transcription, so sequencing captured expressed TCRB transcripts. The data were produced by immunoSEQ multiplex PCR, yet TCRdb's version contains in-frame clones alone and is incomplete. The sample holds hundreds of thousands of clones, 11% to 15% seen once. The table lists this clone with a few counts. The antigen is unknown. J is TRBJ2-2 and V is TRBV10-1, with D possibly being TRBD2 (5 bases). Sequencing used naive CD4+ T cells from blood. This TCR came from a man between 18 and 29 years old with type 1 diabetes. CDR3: CASSESGLGTGELFF. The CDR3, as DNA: TGCGCCAGCAGTGAGAGCGGTTTAGGCACCGGGGAGCTGTTTTTT.